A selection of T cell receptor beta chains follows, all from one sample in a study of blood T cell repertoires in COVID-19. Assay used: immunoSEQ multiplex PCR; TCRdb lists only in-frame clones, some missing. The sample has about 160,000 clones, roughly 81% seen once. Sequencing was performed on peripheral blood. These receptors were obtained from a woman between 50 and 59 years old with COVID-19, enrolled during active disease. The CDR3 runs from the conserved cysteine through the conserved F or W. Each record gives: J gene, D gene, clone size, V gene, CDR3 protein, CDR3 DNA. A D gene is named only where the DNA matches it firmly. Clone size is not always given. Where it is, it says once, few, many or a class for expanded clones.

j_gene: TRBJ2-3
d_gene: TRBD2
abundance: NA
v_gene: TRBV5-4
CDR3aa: CASSLGGLATDTQYF
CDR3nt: TGTGCCAGCAGCTTGGGGGGACTAGCAACAGATACGCAGTATTTT

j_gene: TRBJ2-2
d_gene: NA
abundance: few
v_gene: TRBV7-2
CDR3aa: CASSYSLGQYGELFF
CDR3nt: TGTGCCAGCAGCTACAGCTTGGGGCAGTACGGGGAGCTGTTTTTT

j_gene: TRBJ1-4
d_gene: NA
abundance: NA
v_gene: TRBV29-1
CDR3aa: CSVVFPPANEKLFF
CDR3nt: TGCAGCGTTGTTTTTCCCCCAGCTAATGAAAAACTGTTTTTT

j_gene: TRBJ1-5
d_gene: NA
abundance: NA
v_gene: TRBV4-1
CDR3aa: CASSQGTAPNQPQHF
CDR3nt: TGCGCCAGCAGCCAAGGGACAGCACCGAATCAGCCCCAGCATTTT

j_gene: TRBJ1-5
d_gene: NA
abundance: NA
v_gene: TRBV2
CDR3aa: CASSEIQESPQHF
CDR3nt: TGTGCCAGCAGTGAGATACAGGAGTCGCCCCAGCATTTT

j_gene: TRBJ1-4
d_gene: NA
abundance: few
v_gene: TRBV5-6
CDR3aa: CASSLRLNEKLFF
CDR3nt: TGTGCCAGCAGCTTGCGACTTAATGAAAAACTGTTTTTT

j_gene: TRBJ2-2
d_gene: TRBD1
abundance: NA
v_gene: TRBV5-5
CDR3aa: CASSLATGTATGELFF
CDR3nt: TGTGCCAGCAGCTTGGCCACTGGGACAGCCACCGGGGAGCTGTTTTTT

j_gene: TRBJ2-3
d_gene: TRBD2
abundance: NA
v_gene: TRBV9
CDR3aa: CASSPHPGTSVSDTQYF
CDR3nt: TGTGCCAGCAGCCCACACCCCGGGACTAGTGTATCCGATACGCAGTATTTT

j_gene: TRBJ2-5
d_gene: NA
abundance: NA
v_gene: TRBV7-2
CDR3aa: CASSRTSYQETQYF
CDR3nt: TGTGCCAGCAGCCGTACTAGCTACCAAGAGACCCAGTACTTC

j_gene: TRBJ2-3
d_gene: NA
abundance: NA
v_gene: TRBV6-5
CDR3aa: CAGDTGFTDTQYF
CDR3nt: TGTGCCGGGGATACAGGGTTCACAGATACGCAGTATTTT

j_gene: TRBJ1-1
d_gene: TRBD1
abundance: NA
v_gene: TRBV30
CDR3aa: CACYSGTGLTEAFF
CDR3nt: TGTGCCTGTTACTCCGGGACAGGGTTGACTGAAGCTTTCTTT

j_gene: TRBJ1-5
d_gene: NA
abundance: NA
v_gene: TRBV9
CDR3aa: CASSVGVNSNQPQHF
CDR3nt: TGTGCCAGCAGCGTTGGAGTTAATAGCAATCAGCCCCAGCATTTT

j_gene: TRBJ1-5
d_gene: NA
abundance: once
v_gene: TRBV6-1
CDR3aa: CASSEQGSGQPQHF
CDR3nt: TGTGCCAGCAGTGAACAGGGTTCTGGTCAGCCCCAGCATTTT

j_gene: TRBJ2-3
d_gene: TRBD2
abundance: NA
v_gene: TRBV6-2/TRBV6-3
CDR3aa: CASSYSSKLPSGF
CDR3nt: TGTGCCAGCAGTTACTCCTCCAAACTACCTAGCGGTTTT

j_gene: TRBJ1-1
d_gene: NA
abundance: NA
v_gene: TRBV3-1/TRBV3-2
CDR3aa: CASSQELAGGTEAFF
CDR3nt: TGTGCCAGCAGCCAAGAATTGGCGGGGGGGACTGAAGCTTTCTTT

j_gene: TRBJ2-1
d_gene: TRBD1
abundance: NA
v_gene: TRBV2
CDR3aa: CASSEGGQGAHNEQFF
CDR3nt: TGTGCCAGCAGTGAAGGTGGTCAGGGGGCACACAATGAGCAGTTCTTC

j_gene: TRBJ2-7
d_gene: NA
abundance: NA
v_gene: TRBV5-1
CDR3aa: CASSLQGGEQYF
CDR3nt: TGCGCCAGCAGCTTGCAAGGGGGCGAGCAGTACTTC

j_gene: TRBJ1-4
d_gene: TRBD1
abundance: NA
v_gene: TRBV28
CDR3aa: CASSGGQGREKLFF
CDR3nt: TGTGCCAGCAGTGGGGGACAGGGACGTGAAAAACTGTTTTTT

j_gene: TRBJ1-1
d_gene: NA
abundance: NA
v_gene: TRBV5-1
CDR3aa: CASSVPGISEAFF
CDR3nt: TGCGCCAGCAGCGTACCAGGGATCTCTGAAGCTTTCTTT

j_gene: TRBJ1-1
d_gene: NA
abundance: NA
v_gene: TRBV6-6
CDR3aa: CASSNRATEAFF
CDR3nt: TGTGCCAGCAGCAACAGGGCCACTGAAGCTTTCTTT

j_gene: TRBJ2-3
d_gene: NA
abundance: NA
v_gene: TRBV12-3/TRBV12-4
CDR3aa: CASSPSTMDTQYF
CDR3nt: TGTGCCAGCAGTCCCTCCACTATGGATACGCAGTATTTT

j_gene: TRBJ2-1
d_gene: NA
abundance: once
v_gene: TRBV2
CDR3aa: CASSGQVTYNEQFF
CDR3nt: TGTGCCAGCAGTGGACAGGTAACCTACAATGAGCAGTTCTTC

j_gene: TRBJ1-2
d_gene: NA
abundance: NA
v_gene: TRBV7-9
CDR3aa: CASSLDGYGYTF
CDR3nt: TGTGCCAGCAGCTTAGACGGCTATGGCTACACCTTC

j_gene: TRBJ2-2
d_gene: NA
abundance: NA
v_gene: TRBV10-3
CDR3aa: CAIGRDTGELFF
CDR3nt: TGTGCCATCGGGCGCGACACCGGGGAGCTGTTTTTT

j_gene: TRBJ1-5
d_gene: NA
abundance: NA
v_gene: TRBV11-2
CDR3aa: CASSLAGGNQPQHF
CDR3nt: TGTGCCAGCAGCTTAGCGGGGGGCAATCAGCCCCAGCATTTT

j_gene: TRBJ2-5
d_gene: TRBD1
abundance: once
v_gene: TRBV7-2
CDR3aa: CASSSGQGPRTQYF
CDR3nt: TGTGCCAGCAGCTCGGGACAGGGGCCCCGGACCCAGTACTTC

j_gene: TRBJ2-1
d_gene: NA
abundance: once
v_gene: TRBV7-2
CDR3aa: CASSFARTAEQFF
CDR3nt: TGTGCCAGCAGCTTTGCTCGGACAGCTGAGCAGTTCTTC

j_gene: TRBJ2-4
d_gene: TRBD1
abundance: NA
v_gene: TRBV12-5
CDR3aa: CASGGQGNIQYF
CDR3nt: TGTGCTAGTGGTGGACAGGGAAACATTCAGTACTTC

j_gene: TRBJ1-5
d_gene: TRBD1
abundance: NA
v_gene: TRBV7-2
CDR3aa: CASSTQGGNQPQHF
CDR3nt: TGTGCCAGCAGCACACAGGGGGGCAATCAGCCCCAGCATTTT

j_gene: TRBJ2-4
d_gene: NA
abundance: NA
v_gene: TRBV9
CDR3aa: CASSVRAKNIQYF
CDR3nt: TGTGCCAGCAGCGTCCGAGCCAAAAACATTCAGTACTTC

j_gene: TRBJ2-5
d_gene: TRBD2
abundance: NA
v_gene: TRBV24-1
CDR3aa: CATSDLHGGGAGETQYF
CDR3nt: TGTGCCACCAGTGATTTGCACGGCGGGGGGGCTGGGGAGACCCAGTACTTC

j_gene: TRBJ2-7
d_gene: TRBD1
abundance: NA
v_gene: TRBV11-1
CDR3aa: CASSWDRGAYEQYF
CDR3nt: TGTGCCAGCAGCTGGGACAGGGGAGCCTACGAGCAGTACTTC

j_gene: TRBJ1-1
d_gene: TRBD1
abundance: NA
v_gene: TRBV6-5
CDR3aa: CAAGQGSGTEAFF
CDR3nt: TGTGCCGCGGGACAGGGGTCGGGGACTGAAGCTTTCTTT

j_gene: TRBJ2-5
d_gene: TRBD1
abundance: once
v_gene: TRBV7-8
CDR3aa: CASSRGRVNQETQYF
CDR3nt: TGTGCCAGCAGCAGGGGGCGGGTTAACCAAGAGACCCAGTACTTC

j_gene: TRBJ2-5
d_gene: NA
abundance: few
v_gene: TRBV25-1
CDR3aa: CASSYRGGEETQYF
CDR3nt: TGTGCCAGCAGTTACAGGGGGGGGGAAGAGACCCAGTACTTC

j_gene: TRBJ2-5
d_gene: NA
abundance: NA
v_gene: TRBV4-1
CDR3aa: CASSQYGVWETQYF
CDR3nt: TGCGCCAGCAGCCAATACGGGGTTTGGGAGACCCAGTACTTC

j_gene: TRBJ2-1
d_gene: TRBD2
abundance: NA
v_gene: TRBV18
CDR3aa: CASSPRSGGAYNEQFF
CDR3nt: TGTGCCAGCTCACCCCGTAGCGGGGGGGCCTACAATGAGCAGTTCTTC

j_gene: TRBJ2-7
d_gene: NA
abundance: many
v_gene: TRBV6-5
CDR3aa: CASSAGYLGYEQYF
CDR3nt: TGTGCCAGCAGCGCAGGGTATCTGGGATACGAGCAGTACTTC

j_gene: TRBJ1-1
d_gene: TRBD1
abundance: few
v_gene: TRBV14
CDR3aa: CASSNQGARNTEAFF
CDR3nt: TGTGCCAGCAGCAACCAGGGGGCGCGGAACACTGAAGCTTTCTTT

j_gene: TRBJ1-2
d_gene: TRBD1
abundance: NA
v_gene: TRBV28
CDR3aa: CASSLSATGVGSPYGYTF
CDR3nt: TGTGCCAGCAGTTTATCGGCGACAGGGGTTGGATCTCCCTATGGCTACACCTTC

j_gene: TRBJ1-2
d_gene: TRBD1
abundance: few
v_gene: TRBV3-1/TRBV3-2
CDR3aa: CASSPPWQGAQHNYGYTF
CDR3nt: TGTGCCAGCAGCCCGCCGTGGCAGGGGGCTCAACACAACTATGGCTACACCTTC

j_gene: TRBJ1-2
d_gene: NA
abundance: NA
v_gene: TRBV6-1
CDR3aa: CASSVRRGAGNTAGYGYTF
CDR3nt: TGTGCCAGCAGTGTACGGCGGGGGGCAGGGAATACCGCGGGTTATGGCTACACCTTC

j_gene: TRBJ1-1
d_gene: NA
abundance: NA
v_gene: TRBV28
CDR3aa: CASSFTGMGVNTEAFF
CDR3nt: TGTGCCAGCAGTTTTACAGGGATGGGGGTGAACACTGAAGCTTTCTTT

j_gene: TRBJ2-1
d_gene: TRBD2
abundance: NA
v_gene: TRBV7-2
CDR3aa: CASSLVVSGGPYNEQFF
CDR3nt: TGTGCCAGCAGCTTAGTGGTTAGCGGGGGTCCCTACAATGAGCAGTTCTTC

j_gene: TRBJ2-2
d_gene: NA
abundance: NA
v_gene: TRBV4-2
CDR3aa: CASSQIPGANTGELFF
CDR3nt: TGTGCCAGCAGCCAAATTCCGGGGGCGAACACCGGGGAGCTGTTTTTT

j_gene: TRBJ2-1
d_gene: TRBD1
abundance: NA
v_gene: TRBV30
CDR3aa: CAWSVGQVQFF
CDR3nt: TGTGCCTGGAGTGTCGGACAGGTTCAGTTCTTC

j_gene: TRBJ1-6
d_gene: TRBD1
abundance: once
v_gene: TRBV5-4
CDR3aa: CASSLQGIESPLHF
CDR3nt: TGTGCCAGCAGCTTACAGGGGATTGAGTCACCCCTCCACTTT

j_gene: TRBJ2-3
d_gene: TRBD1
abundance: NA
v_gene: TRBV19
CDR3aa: CATNDRGSTDTQYF
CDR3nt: TGTGCCACCAACGACAGGGGCAGCACAGATACGCAGTATTTT

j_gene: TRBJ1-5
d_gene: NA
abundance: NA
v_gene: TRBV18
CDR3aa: CASSPPGEGQPQHF
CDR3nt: TGTGCCAGCTCACCTCCAGGGGAGGGACAGCCCCAGCATTTT

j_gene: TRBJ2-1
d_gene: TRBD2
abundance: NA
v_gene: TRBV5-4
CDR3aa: CASSFGGGALEGREQFF
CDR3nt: TGTGCCAGCAGCTTCGGCGGGGGGGCCCTTGAGGGTCGTGAGCAGTTCTTC

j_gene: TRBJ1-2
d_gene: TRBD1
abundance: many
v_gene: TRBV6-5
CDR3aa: CASSYSRTGGGYGYTF
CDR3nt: TGTGCCAGCAGTTACTCGAGAACAGGGGGCGGCTATGGCTACACCTTC

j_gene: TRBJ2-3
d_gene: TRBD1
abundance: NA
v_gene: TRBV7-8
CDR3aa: CASSLETGEGTDTQYF
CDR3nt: TGTGCCAGCAGCTTAGAAACAGGGGAAGGGACAGATACGCAGTATTTT

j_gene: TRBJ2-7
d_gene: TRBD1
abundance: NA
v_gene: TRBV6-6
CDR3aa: CASSSPGQGPDEQYF
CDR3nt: TGTGCCAGCAGTTCGCCGGGACAGGGGCCGGACGAGCAGTACTTC

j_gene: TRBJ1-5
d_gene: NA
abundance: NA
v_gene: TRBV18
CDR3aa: CASSPTTGINQPQHF
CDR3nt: TGTGCCAGCTCACCAACGACAGGCATAAATCAGCCCCAGCATTTT

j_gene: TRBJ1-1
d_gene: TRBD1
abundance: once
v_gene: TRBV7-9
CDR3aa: CASSLTGGRENTEAFF
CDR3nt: TGTGCCAGCAGCTTAACAGGGGGCCGTGAGAACACTGAAGCTTTCTTT

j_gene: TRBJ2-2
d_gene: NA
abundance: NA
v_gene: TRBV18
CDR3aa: CASSPGTTNTGELFF
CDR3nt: TGTGCCAGCTCACCGGGGACAACAAACACCGGGGAGCTGTTTTTT